The TCR beta chain under discussion was sequenced for a study of T cell repertoires in cytomegalovirus infection (dated by TCRdb to between 2018 and 2021). Some background on the complete study: Peptide stimulations targeted recently identified HLA-C-restricted CMV epitopes, whose presentation resists viral immunomodulation, together with well-studied HLA-B-restricted epitopes. Donor HLA type was relevant to the analysis, as public TCR beta signatures indicated carriage of CMV infection together with the matching HLA type.

Details on this clonotype: Its target antigen remains unknown. The sample holds no much larger clone one base away, and base qualities are not on file.

Study-level results and caveats: In both this cohort and an independent roughly 350-donor cohort, the cumulative frequency of public TCR beta family members distinguished carriers of CMV infection plus the relevant HLA type. The ex vivo response was dominated by HLA-C-restricted CMV-specific TCR beta clonotypes, which also provided the single most frequent clonotype in two of eight donors.

Interpreted using the paper, the treatment or condition label stands for: in vitro stimulation with specific CMV peptide epitopes to enrich CMV-specific T cells. Sequenced on an Illumina HiSeq 1500. The public reads were reanalyzed by TCRdb: fastp trimming at Q25, MiXCR alignment, in-frame beta chains only. Entries are consolidated by CDR3 protein sequence, retaining the most common genes and DNA. For this sample there are roughly 700,000 distinct CDR3 sequences; about 33% appear just once. Roughly 18% of the sample rests with the top ten. V loses 6 bases of germline sequence and J loses 4 bases, and the interval between the two ends is 21 bases. Inclusive of the bounding cysteine and phenylalanine, the CDR3 is 16 residues long. The retained sequence is limited to the CDR3, 48 bases, with the frame set at the first base. Reading the germline V gene gives CDR1 MNHNS and CDR2 SASEGT.

The chain is encoded by TRBV6-1 joined to TRBJ2-5; perhaps TRBD1 is the D gene, with 6 bases matching. This material consisted of cultured PBMCs, taken from culture after CMV antigen stimulation. The TCR comes from a human donor in good health (CMV status not recorded). Some clones in this sample may be carry-over from other donors' samples. The CDR3 region has the sequence CASSRGAQGPLETQYF. The nucleotide sequence reads as follows: TGTGCCAGCAGCAGAGGTGCACAGGGACCATTAGAGACCCAGTACTTC.